These T cell receptor beta chains were read from a single sample in a study of blood T cell repertoires in COVID-19. Repertoires were generated with immunoSEQ multiplex PCR, while TCRdb's copy carries only in-frame clones and drops some. This table holds some 93,000 clones, approximately 86% found once. Material: peripheral blood. The receptor source for this set is a woman over 75 with acute or convalescent COVID-19. Each CDR3 is given with its conserved first and last residue. D genes are given only for firm matches. Clone sizes are given selectively: once, few, many, or a class where the clone is expanded.

>TRBD1|TRBV2|TRBJ2-7|NA
TGTGCCAGCTGCCGTCGAGGACAGGGGAACTACGAGCAGTACTTC
CASCRRGQGNYEQYF
>NA|TRBV30|TRBJ1-2|NA
TGTGCCTGGCATGCAGGGAGGGCGGGGGGCTACACCTTC
CAWHAGRAGGYTF
>NA|TRBV18|TRBJ2-7|NA
TGTGCCAGCTCACCAACAGGGAGAAACTACGAGCAGTACTTC
CASSPTGRNYEQYF
>NA|TRBV6-4|TRBJ2-1|few
TGTGCCAGCAGTGTGGGGGCAGGGAGCGGGGATGAGCAGTTCTTC
CASSVGAGSGDEQFF
>NA|TRBV5-8|TRBJ2-5|NA
TGTGCCAGCAGCACCCCGGGACTGCGGGAGACCCAGTACTTC
CASSTPGLRETQYF
>TRBD1|TRBV6-5|TRBJ2-7|NA
TGTGCCAGCAGTTACGGGCAGGGGGTCTACGAGCAGTACTTC
CASSYGQGVYEQYF
>NA|TRBV7-2|TRBJ1-1|few
TGTGCCAGCAGCTTAGCATACTTGACTGAAGCTTTCTTT
CASSLAYLTEAFF
>NA|TRBV7-2|TRBJ2-3|NA
TGTGCCAGCAGCTTAGCGCGACTGACAGATACGCAGTATTTT
CASSLARLTDTQYF
>NA|TRBV11-3|TRBJ2-1|NA
TGTGCCAGCAGCTCCCGTGCCCTAGCGAATGAGCAGTTCTTC
CASSSRALANEQFF
>TRBD1|TRBV6-5|TRBJ1-3|NA
TGTGCCAGCACCCCGACAGGGGGAGGAAACACCATATATTTT
CASTPTGGGNTIYF
>TRBD2|TRBV2|TRBJ2-2|few
TGTGCCAGCGGTCCTCCGGGACTAGGGAACACCGGGGAGCTGTTTTTT
CASGPPGLGNTGELFF
>NA|TRBV15|TRBJ1-1|few
TGTGCCACCAGCAGAGACGACAGGTTAGAAGGCGCTTTCTTT
CATSRDDRLEGAFF